Below are 8 T cell receptor beta chains sequenced from a single sample in a study of cytomegalovirus exposure and HLA in healthy donors. PCR was performed using 60 Vbeta and 13 Jbeta primers. This table comes from immunoSEQ multiplex PCR, and its TCRdb copy is limited to in-frame clones, with some not included. The table includes fewer than 200,000 clones, roughly three quarters detected once. The source material was PBMCs. The receptors originated from a male donor in good health and CMV-seropositive.

In its sample, this clone was seen a few times. This chain connects TRBV5-6 to TRBJ1-4; the D gene is possibly TRBD1 (6 bases). The CDR3 loop spans 14 amino acids. Trimming took off 1 base at V and 8 bases at J, with 12 bases between the two ends. CDR1 SGHDT and CDR2 YYEEEE come from the germline V gene. The CDR3 DNA is TGTGCCAGCAGCTTGTGGGGCGGACAGGAAAAACTGTTTTTT. This codes for CASSLWGGQEKLFF.

The V gene is TRBV30, the J gene TRBJ1-2; the D gene is possibly TRBD1 (6 bases). The V gene's germline CDR1 is GTSNPN and CDR2 SVGIG (reference sequence). V was cut by 6 bases and J by 2 bases, with 16 bases left in between. CDR3 size: 14 residues. The CDR3 sequence is CACRGRQNNYGYTF. Here the CDR3 DNA reads TGTGCCTGCAGGGGACGGCAAAACAACTATGGCTACACCTTC.

V is TRBV6-6 and J is TRBJ1-2, with D possibly TRBD1 on 6 matching bases. The ends were cut back, 7 bases at V and 5 bases at J, with 17 bases in the middle. Germline CDR1 and CDR2: MNHNY and SVGAGI (reference sequence). The CDR3 contains 14 residues. CDR3 loop: CASIKRGGQYGYTF. CDR3 DNA: TGTGCCAGCATTAAGAGAGGGGGACAATATGGCTACACCTTC.

The rearrangement links TRBV6-1 to TRBJ1-2; TRBD1 might be the D (6 bases). The V end lost 6 bases, the J end lost 8 bases, and 19 bases lay between the germline ends. CDR1 is MNHNS and CDR2 is SASEGT in the germline V gene. The CDR3 contains 14 residues. As DNA, the CDR3 is TGTGCCAGCAGCGCTACAGGGATCGAACGGGGCTACACCTTC. Protein product: CASSATGIERGYTF.

The chain employs TRBV27 and TRBJ2-1, with TRBD2 matching over 8 bases. Germline V gives CDR1 MNHEY, CDR2 SMNVEV (reference sequence). This CDR3 comprises 14 residues. V lost 5 bases and J lost 8; bases outside the gene matches: 8. The CDR3 DNA reads as TGTGCCAGCAGTCCGACTAGCGTTGGCTATGAGCAGTTCTTC. This gives the protein CASSPTSVGYEQFF.

The table lists this clone with a count of one. The J gene is TRBJ2-1, the V gene TRBV4-1; 10 bases agree with TRBD1. With V trimmed by 4 bases and J by 9 bases, 6 bases remained unmatched. The CDR3 is 14 residues long. The V gene's germline CDR1 is MGHRA and CDR2 YSYEKL. The CDR3 DNA reads as TGCGCCAGCAGCCGAGCCGGGACAGGGGTTGAGCAGTTCTTC. Translating gives CASSRAGTGVEQFF.

This chain connects TRBV7-9 to TRBJ2-1; 9 bases are shared with TRBD1. With 3 bases clipped from V and 5 bases from J, the junction kept 5 bases outside the gene matches. Germline-derived CDR1 and CDR2 are SEHNR and FQNEAQ (reference sequence). The length of the CDR3 is 15 residues. Written as DNA, the CDR3 is TGTGCCAGCAGCTTCCGGACAGGGGTGGACAATGAGCAGTTCTTC. Translated: CASSFRTGVDNEQFF.

This clone was seen a handful of times. The CDR3 loop is CASSLTRNGYTF. DNA for the CDR3: TGTGCCAGCAGCTTGACACGGAATGGCTACACCTTC. The rearrangement joins TRBV9 to TRBJ1-2; no clear D. The CDR3 contains 12 residues. Germline CDR1 and CDR2: SGDLS and YYNGEE. Trimming cost V 4 bases and J 6 bases, with 10 bases left between them.